This TCR beta chain was observed in a study of T cell responses to AZD1222 COVID-19 vaccine. Looking at the study overall: Second doses that came at about 4 or about 12 weeks were put together. General study points: There were vaccine-associated CD4 TCRs across spike, dominant at 160-218 and 743-854. An increase in Spike-specific TCR breadth and depth was observed after two AZD1222 doses.

Method: immunoSEQ multiplex PCR; TCRdb's copy keeps in-frame clones and lacks some. The table shows 65,000 or so clones, with over 80% occurring only once. This clone occurred a few times. Its specificity is unknown. Source: peripheral blood, taken on day 0 of AZD1222 vaccination. The TCR was taken from an adult in good health.

As DNA, the CDR3 is TGTGCCAGCAGCCCCCGGCTAGCGGGGTATGAGCAGTTCTTC. Protein sequence: CASSPRLAGYEQFF. This sequence joins TRBV11-2 and TRBJ2-1, with TRBD2 matching 9 bases. CDR1 SGHAT and CDR2 FQNNGV come from the germline V gene. The CDR3 loop spans 14 amino acids. With 5 bases clipped from V and 8 bases from J, the junction kept 7 bases outside the gene matches.